Listed here is a single T cell receptor (beta chain). This entry is derived from a study of T cells in Graves' hyperthyroidism and ophthalmopathy. Overall study context: Initial diagnosis, before any treatment, was when peripheral blood was collected.

The CDR3 spans 14 residues. CDR1 and CDR2 from the germline V gene are SGHDT and YYEEEE. V lost 4 bases to trimming and J lost 2 bases, with 12 bases between them. The CDR3 regions of TCR beta were amplified from RNA transcripts. TCR CDR3 regions were first amplified by RT-PCR with HTBI primers. TCRdb processed the multiplex PCR reads anew with MiXCR; each CDR3 protein has one entry. The sample gives 650,000 to 750,000 distinct CDR3 sequences, around 15% of which show up once; roughly 10% is in the top ten. The TCR was taken from a woman between 18 and 29 years old with Graves' hyperthyroidism. The sequencing input was blood. This chain joins TRBV5-6 and TRBJ1-2, with D uncertain. The CDR3 DNA reads as TGTGCCAGCAGCACAAGCGGGGAAAACTATGGCTACACCTTC. Protein: CASSTSGENYGYTF.